This TCR beta chain was identified in a study of OX40 agonist ivuxolimab in advanced cancers. About the full investigation: The costimulatory receptor OX40 (CD134) was targeted by ivuxolimab, a fully human IgG2 agonistic monoclonal antibody. The purpose of peripheral TCRbeta sequencing was to test whether ivuxolimab changed TCR sequence diversity and led to clonal T-cell expansion. The paper covers the monotherapy dose-escalation part of the phase I ivuxolimab trial, which included N of about 51 patients. Intravenous ivuxolimab was administered to patients every 2 weeks at six dose levels: 0.01, 0.1, 0.3, 1.5, 3 and 10 mg/kg. Prior anti-PD-1, anti-PD-L1 or anti-CTLA-4 therapy was permitted, and checkpoint inhibitors had been received by 40% to 50% of dose-escalation patients. The dose-escalation cohort was about 86% male with a mean age of around 62 years, ranging from roughly 20 to 85. Among the approximately 54 dose-escalation patients, about 20 had hepatocellular carcinoma, about 15 melanoma, 9 renal cell carcinoma and 9 head and neck cancer. Partial responses occurred in three dose-escalation patients: two with cutaneous melanoma and one with hepatocellular carcinoma.

Overall study outcomes, separate from this receptor: Low levels of normalized T-cell clonal expansion were also seen in some nonresponding patients. At doses from 0.1 to 3.0 mg/kg, clonal expansion was seen in both CD4+ and CD8+ blood T cells between baseline and week 6. The antigen specificity of the peripheral T cells that underwent clonal expansion was not determined. In the 0.1-3.0 mg/kg groups, partial responders were among the patients with the lowest normalized peripheral clonal expansion, particularly in CD8+ T cells. After ivuxolimab, CD8+ T cells had more expanded clones than CD4+ T cells on average.

Trimming removed 2 bases from V and 2 bases from J, leaving 4 bases between the germline ends. From cysteine to phenylalanine, the CDR3 is 13 amino acids long. Here the CDR3 DNA is all that survives: 39 bases in frame from base 1. The CDR1 and CDR2 encoded by the germline V gene (reference sequence) are MNHEY and SMNVEV. The trial excluded patients who had a history of autoimmune disease or were on systemic immunosuppression. Peripheral blood for TCR sequencing was collected from all dose cohorts at baseline, on cycle 4 day 1, and on cycle 7 day 1. Samples came from an open-label, multicenter, first-in-human phase I dose-escalation trial of ivuxolimab. Adults with locally advanced or metastatic head and neck squamous cell, hepatocellular, melanoma or renal cell carcinoma were enrolled in the trial. Before TCR sequencing, CD4+ and CD8+ T cells were separately sorted from peripheral blood. Genomic DNA was isolated from the sorted cells so that the TCRbeta CDR3 region could be sequenced. TCRbeta CDR3 regions were sequenced using the immunoSEQ Assay. The source is immuneACCESS, and TCRdb retained only in-frame sequences with V and J called. Part of the clones is not carried over; for the studies checked, unresolved V genes explain less than half of this, and the remainder is unexplained. For this sample there are over 55,000 clones; 70% to 90% appear just once. The ten largest clonotypes hold 11% of the sample.

As regards this clone: Its antigen is unknown. The record has no base qualities; no much larger clone is one base away.

The clonotype originates from an adult with an advanced solid tumor such as melanoma, head and neck, liver or kidney cancer. Sequenced material: CD4+ or CD8+ T cells sorted from blood, taken in a trial of the OX40 agonist ivuxolimab. The chain was built from TRBV27 and TRBJ2-1, with no confident D gene call. The CDR3 region: CASSLNTYNEQFF. The nucleotide sequence reads TGTGCCAGCAGTTTAAACACCTACAATGAGCAGTTCTTC.